The 4 T cell receptor beta chains in this list originate from one sample, sequenced in a study of blood T cell repertoires in COVID-19. Profiling relied on immunoSEQ multiplex PCR, and the TCRdb table lists in-frame clones only, not all of them. Among around 190,000 clones, nearly 90% were seen once, and the ten largest hold 15% to 20%. Specimen: peripheral blood. These TCRs come from a man between 45 and 60 years old with COVID-19, enrolled during active disease.

The V and J genes are TRBV6-1 and TRBJ2-2; 9 bases fit TRBD1. After removal of 3 bases from V and 7 bases from J, the junction contained 6 bases not matched to a gene. CDR3 length equals 15 residues. Germline CDR1 MNHNS, CDR2 SASEGT. The DNA for the CDR3 is TGTGCCAGCAGTGAGGGACAGGGCGCCAGCGGGGAGCTGTTTTTT. Protein product: CASSEGQGASGELFF.

The CDR3 coding sequence is TGTGCCAGCAGCTTATCGGGGGAGACCCAGTACTTC. Translation gives CASSLSGETQYF. V gene TRBV11-1 combines with J gene TRBJ2-5, with D possibly being TRBD2 (5 bases). The V and J ends lost 2 bases and 5 bases respectively, with 6 bases between them. Germline assignment: CDR1 SGHAT and CDR2 FQDESV (reference sequence). The CDR3 covers 12 residues.

This clone was detected once. The rearrangement joins TRBV28 to TRBJ1-4; 11 nucleotides line up with TRBD1. CDR1 and CDR2 from the germline V gene are MDHEN and SYDVKM. This CDR3 region has 16 residues. V shed 6 bases and J 7 bases; nucleotides not matched to a gene: 10. The CDR3 nucleotides read TGTGCCAGCAGCATGGACAGGGGGCGCTTTGTTGAAAAACTGTTTTTT. It specifies CASSMDRGRFVEKLFF.

CDR3: CASRQRTGGGEQYF. CDR3 in DNA: TGTGCCAGCAGACAACGGACAGGGGGTGGCGAGCAGTACTTC. The chain couples TRBV2 to TRBJ2-7, with 10 bases matching TRBD1. The V and J ends lost 6 bases and 6 bases, in that order; junction bases with no gene match: 8. The CDR3 contains 14 residues. Germline V gene lookup returns CDR1 SNHLY and CDR2 FYNNEI.